The T cell receptor (beta chain) under discussion was sequenced for a study of shared clonotypes between healthy human individuals. The length of the CDR3 is 12 residues. Trimming took 8 bases from V and 3 from J, leaving 10 bases between them. Per germline, CDR1 MNHNS and CDR2 SASEGT. Produced via immunoSEQ multiplex PCR; TCRdb's table is partial and in-frame only. The sample holds some 2.4 million clones, 93% seen once. This chain uses TRBV6-1 with TRBJ1-2; no firm D call. This clonotype originated in a man aged 18 to 30 in good health. Some clones in this sample may be carry-over from other donors' samples. Sequenced material: naive CD4+ T cells from PBMCs. Subset denoted: CD45RA+ positively selected. This CDR3 reads CASLRQDYGYTF. The CDR3 DNA follows: TGTGCCAGCCTCCGACAAGACTATGGCTACACCTTC.